The clone carrying this T cell receptor (beta chain) was seen many times. Its antigen is as yet unknown. This specimen comes from a study of T-cell reconstitution after alpha-beta-depleted transplantation in children. General study points: Several patients had high TCRbeta diversity at day 60; it came from surviving recipient T cells and thymic progenitors.

During its preparation, the TCRbeta library received unique molecular identifiers. TCRdb recomputed calls from the PCR reads with MiXCR, one row per CDR3 protein. The repertoire holds hundreds of thousands of distinct CDR3 sequences, with about 12% as singletons. Germline lookup yields CDR1 SGHRS and CDR2 YFSETQ. The CDR3 spans 16 residues. Trimming shortened V by 0 bases and J by 9 bases, and 16 bases separated the two germline ends. The material was PBMCs, obtained before TCRalphabeta/CD19-depleted stem cell transplant. The V gene is TRBV5-1, the J gene TRBJ1-6, with D possibly matching TRBD1 (6 bases). The sequence was collected from a girl aged 2 to 10 with congenital amegakaryocytic thrombocytopenia, due to receive a stem cell transplant. Here the CDR3 DNA reads TGCGCCAGCAGCTTGGAACAGGGAGGGCTTGGTTCACCCCTCCACTTT. Translated: CASSLEQGGLGSPLHF.